Presented here are 23 T cell receptor beta chains from one specimen sequenced in a study of blood T cell repertoires in COVID-19. Measured with immunoSEQ multiplex PCR; TCRdb has only the in-frame clones, and not every one. The sample carries 250,000 to 300,000 clones, roughly nine tenths recorded once. The sample consisted of peripheral blood. All receptors come from a woman aged 45-60 years who had recovered from COVID-19.

This clone was detected only once. V and J are TRBV9 and TRBJ1-6, with TRBD1 as a possible D gene (6 bases). Germline V gene data show CDR1 as SGDLS and CDR2 as YYNGEE. This CDR3 has 15 amino acids. The V end lost 0 bases, the J end lost 9 bases, and 13 bases lay between the germline ends. In DNA, the CDR3 is TGTGCCAGCAGCGTAGTTGCGGGGGCGGGTTCACCCCTCCACTTT. It is translated as CASSVVAGAGSPLHF.

V and J are TRBV12-5 and TRBJ1-5, with D hard to call. With 0 bases removed from V and 3 bases from J, the gap between germline ends came to 12 bases. This CDR3 spans 16 amino acids. CDR1 is LGHNT and CDR2 is FRNRAP in the germline V gene. The CDR3 DNA reads as TGTGCTAGTGGTTTGGTACTAGGCAGCCTCAATCAGCCCCAGCATTTT. Translated, it gives CASGLVLGSLNQPQHF.

The chain links TRBV5-1 to TRBJ2-1; TRBD2 matches at 13 bases. Per germline, CDR1 SGHRS and CDR2 YFSETQ. This CDR3 spans 15 amino acids. V lost 0 bases and J lost 12; bases outside the gene matches: 6. The CDR3 loop is CASSLETSGGTAQFF. For the CDR3, the DNA is TGCGCCAGCAGCTTGGAGACTAGCGGGGGGACCGCGCAGTTCTTC.

The chain joins TRBV4-3 to TRBJ2-5; D perhaps matches TRBD1 (6 bases). Germline V gives CDR1 LGHNA, CDR2 YSLEER. The CDR3 spans 16 residues. V shed 4 bases and J shed 1 base, with 16 bases lying between them. CDR3 bases: TGCGCCAGCAGCCGCCTTGCAGGACAGAGCCAAGAGACCCAGTACTTC. It specifies CASSRLAGQSQETQYF.

V gene TRBV2 combines with J gene TRBJ2-7; D is possibly TRBD2 (6 bases). V lost 8 bases and J lost 5, with 13 bases in between. The germline V gene has CDR1 SNHLY and CDR2 FYNNEI. This CDR3 is built from 12 residues. The CDR3 DNA follows: TGTGCCAGCTTCAGTCCGGGAGACGAGCAGTACTTC. It is translated as CASFSPGDEQYF.

V and J are TRBV27 and TRBJ1-2; 9 positions match TRBD1. The CDR3 totals 15 residues. Germline CDR1 and CDR2: MNHEY and SMNVEV (reference sequence). V shed 5 bases and J 4 bases; nucleotides not matched to a gene: 8. The CDR3: CASSRGQGVIYGYTF. In nucleotides, the CDR3 is TGTGCCAGCAGTAGGGGACAGGGTGTGATCTATGGCTACACCTTC.

Only one count was recorded for this clone. This chain connects TRBV7-2 to TRBJ1-2; weak D call: TRBD1 (5 bases). The CDR3 has 16 residues. The germline V gene encodes CDR1 SGHTA and CDR2 FQGNSA. V lost 5 bases and J 4 bases, leaving 20 bases between the germline ends. Written as DNA, the CDR3 is TGTGCCAGCAGCCCACAAGTAACATCGACAGTCTATGGCTACACCTTC. Protein: CASSPQVTSTVYGYTF.

The chain employs TRBV24-1 and TRBJ2-5, with a weak D call TRBD1 (5 bases). V was pared by 1 base and J by 5 bases, with 10 bases between. Germline CDR1 is KGHDR and CDR2 is SFDVKD. This CDR3 spans 14 amino acids. CDR3 amino acids: CATSDFRVEETQYF. The CDR3 DNA sequence: TGTGCCACCAGTGATTTCAGGGTAGAGGAGACCCAGTACTTC.

The V gene is TRBV28, the J gene TRBJ2-6; possibly TRBD2 for D (6 bases). Germline values: CDR1 MDHEN, CDR2 SYDVKM. Trimming removed 8 bases at V and 1 base at J, with 15 bases between. The CDR3 consists of 16 residues. The chain's CDR3 is CASSVGGISGANVLTF. The CDR3 nucleotides are TGTGCCAGCTCCGTCGGAGGGATTTCTGGGGCCAACGTCCTGACTTTC.

V usage is TRBV6-2 or TRBV6-3 and J usage is TRBJ2-1; D remains unclear. Trimming took off 3 bases at V and 4 bases at J, with 16 bases between the two ends. The germline gives CDR1 MNHEY, CDR2 SVGEGT. This CDR3 comprises 16 residues. This CDR3 reads CASSYPPDPLYNEQFF. CDR3 nucleotide sequence: TGTGCCAGCAGTTATCCTCCCGATCCCCTATACAATGAGCAGTTCTTC.

The chain recombines TRBV5-8 with TRBJ1-5, with D possibly matching TRBD1 (6 bases). CDR1 and CDR2 (germline): SGHTS, YDEGEE. This CDR3 is built from 15 residues. With 5 bases removed from V and 0 bases from J, the gap between germline ends came to 12 bases. The CDR3, as DNA: TGTGCCAGCAGGCCTACAGGGTTTAGCAATCAGCCCCAGCATTTT. It yields the protein CASRPTGFSNQPQHF.

The rearrangement joins TRBV6-5 to TRBJ1-2, with D possibly matching TRBD1 (5 bases). V shed 2 bases and J shed 1 base, with 11 bases lying between them. The CDR3 extends over 15 amino acids. CDR1 and CDR2 from the germline V gene are MNHEY and SVGAGI. CDR3 sequence: CASSYTTDFNYGYTF. In DNA form, the CDR3 reads TGTGCCAGCAGTTACACGACAGATTTTAACTATGGCTACACCTTC.

The V and J genes are TRBV7-2 and TRBJ2-1; 7 nucleotides match TRBD2. This CDR3 has 14 amino acids. The junction had 3 bases not matched to a gene; V was cut back by 6 bases and J by 1 base. CDR1 and CDR2 (germline): SGHTA, FQGNSA. CDR3 bases: TGTGCCAGCAGGGGGGGGAGGTCCTACAATGAGCAGTTCTTC. This codes for CASRGGRSYNEQFF.

The DNA for the CDR3 is TGTGCTAGTGGTTTGGGGACAGGGAATTCACCCCTCCACTTT. Residues: CASGLGTGNSPLHF. The chain is built from TRBV12-5 and TRBJ1-6, with 8 positions matching TRBD1. Trimming removed 1 base from V and 7 bases from J; junction bases left unmatched: 0. Looked up from germline, CDR1 is LGHNT and CDR2 is FRNRAP. CDR3 length: 14 residues.

The gene calls are TRBV11-3 and TRBJ2-1, with D possibly being TRBD2 (6 bases). The CDR3 covers 13 residues. CDR1 is SGHNT and CDR2 is YENEEA in the germline V gene. V was trimmed by 4 bases and J by 6 bases, leaving 10 bases between them. CDR3 nucleotides: TGTGCCAGCAGCTGGGGGGTAGCCAATGAGCAGTTCTTC. This gives the protein CASSWGVANEQFF.

This rearrangement joins TRBV7-9 to TRBJ1-6; no clear D gene. The length of the CDR3 is 15 residues. Germline assignment: CDR1 SEHNR and CDR2 FQNEAQ (reference sequence). With 2 bases removed from V and 9 bases from J, the gap between germline ends came to 14 bases. As DNA, the CDR3 is TGTGCCAGCAGCTTAAGTTCCGGGGAGACTTCACCCCTCCACTTT. Protein: CASSLSSGETSPLHF.

V and J are TRBV20-1 and TRBJ1-2, with TRBD1 identical over 7 bases. Germline CDR1 reads DFQATT; CDR2 reads SNEGSKA (reference sequence). J gave up 8 bases and V 2 bases, and 2 bases lay outside the gene matches. CDR3 length: 11 amino acids. In DNA form, the CDR3 reads TGCAGTGCTAGAATACAGGGGGGCTACACCTTC. This gives the protein CSARIQGGYTF.

The chain couples TRBV28 to TRBJ1-2; 9 bases are a match to TRBD1. V gave up 4 bases and J gave up 5 bases; unmatched junction bases: 8. Germline V gives CDR1 MDHEN, CDR2 SYDVKM. This CDR3 comprises 15 residues. In DNA, the CDR3 is TGTGCCAGCAGTTCCCCGGACAGGGGAGTGTATGGCTACACCTTC. Protein product: CASSSPDRGVYGYTF.

V and J are TRBV20-1 and TRBJ2-3; possibly TRBD2 for D (6 bases). This CDR3 is built from 11 residues. Germline CDR1 is DFQATT and CDR2 is SNEGSKA (reference sequence). The V end was cut by 3 bases, the J end by 6 bases, with 7 bases between. The CDR3 DNA sequence: TGCAGTGCTAGGCTAGCGGATACGCAGTATTTT. This codes for CSARLADTQYF.

The genes are TRBV13 and TRBJ1-2, with TRBD1 matching over 7 bases. Germline-derived CDR1 and CDR2 are PRHDT and FYEKMQ (reference sequence). The CDR3 has 16 amino acids. Trimming cost V 5 bases and J 4 bases; bases outside gene matches: 13. CDR3 protein: CASSLGGLRTGYGYTF. For the CDR3, the DNA is TGTGCCAGCAGCCTGGGTGGCCTCCGGACAGGCTATGGCTACACCTTC.

J is TRBJ2-1 and V is TRBV10-3, with a tentative D call TRBD2 (6 bases). Germline V gene lookup returns CDR1 ENHRY and CDR2 SYGVKD. V gave up 6 bases and J gave up 6 bases, with 15 bases separating them. The CDR3 loop spans 14 amino acids. The chain's CDR3 is CAIRGTSSTNEQFF. CDR3 in DNA: TGTGCCATCAGAGGGACTTCCAGTACCAATGAGCAGTTCTTC.

The V gene is TRBV19, the J gene TRBJ1-3, with D possibly being TRBD1 (5 bases). The germline V gene encodes CDR1 LNHDA and CDR2 SQIVND (reference sequence). Trimming stripped 5 bases from V and 0 bases from J, with 11 bases between. CDR3 length equals 15 residues. This CDR3 is CASSLQGVSGNTIYF. CDR3 DNA sequence: TGTGCCAGTAGTCTGCAGGGCGTCTCTGGAAACACCATATATTTT.

A few counts support this clone. V gene TRBV5-1 combines with J gene TRBJ2-1; unclear D gene. The germline CDR1 and CDR2 sequences are SGHRS and YFSETQ. The V and J ends lost 0 bases and 7 bases respectively, with 14 bases between them. The CDR3 runs 15 residues. The CDR3 sequence: CASSLGIRVGNEQFF. Here the CDR3 DNA reads TGCGCCAGCAGCTTGGGGATTCGGGTCGGGAATGAGCAGTTCTTC.